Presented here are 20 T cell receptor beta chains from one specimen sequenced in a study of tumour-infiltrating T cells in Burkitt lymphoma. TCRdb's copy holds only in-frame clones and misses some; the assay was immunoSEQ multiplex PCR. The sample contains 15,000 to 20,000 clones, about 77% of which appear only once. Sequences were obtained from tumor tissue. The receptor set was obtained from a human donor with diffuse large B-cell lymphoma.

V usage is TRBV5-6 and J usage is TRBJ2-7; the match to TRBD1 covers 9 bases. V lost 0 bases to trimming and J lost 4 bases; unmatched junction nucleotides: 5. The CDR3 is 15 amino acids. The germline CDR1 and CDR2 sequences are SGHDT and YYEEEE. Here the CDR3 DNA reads TGTGCCAGCAGCTTGGTGGGGGACAGGGCGTACGAGCAGTACTTC. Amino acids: CASSLVGDRAYEQYF.

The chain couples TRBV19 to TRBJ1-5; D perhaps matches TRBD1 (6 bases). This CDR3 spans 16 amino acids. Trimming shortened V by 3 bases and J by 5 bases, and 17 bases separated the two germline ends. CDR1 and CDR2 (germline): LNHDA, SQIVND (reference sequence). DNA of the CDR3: TGTGCCAGTAGTATGCGCCAGGGGTCGTTGGATCAGCCCCAGCATTTT. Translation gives CASSMRQGSLDQPQHF.

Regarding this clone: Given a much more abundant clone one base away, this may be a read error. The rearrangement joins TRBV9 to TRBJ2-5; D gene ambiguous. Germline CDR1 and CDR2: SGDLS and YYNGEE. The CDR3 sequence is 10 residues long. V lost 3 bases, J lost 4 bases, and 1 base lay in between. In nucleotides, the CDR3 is TGTGCCAGCAGCGGAGAGACCCAGTACTTC. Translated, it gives CASSGETQYF.

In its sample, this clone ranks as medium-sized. CDR3 nucleotide sequence: TGTGCCAGCAGTTTCGTCAAAAACACTGAAGCTTTCTTT. It specifies CASSFVKNTEAFF. The J gene is TRBJ1-1, the V gene TRBV27; D call uncertain. Germline V lookup: CDR1 MNHEY, CDR2 SMNVEV (reference sequence). The CDR3 is made up of 13 amino acids. V was cut by 3 bases and J by 2 bases, with 7 bases left in between.

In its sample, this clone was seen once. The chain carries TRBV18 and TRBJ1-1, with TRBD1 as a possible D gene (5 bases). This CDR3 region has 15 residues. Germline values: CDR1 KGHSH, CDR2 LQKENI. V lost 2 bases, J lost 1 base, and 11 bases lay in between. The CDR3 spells CASSPSSTENTEAFF. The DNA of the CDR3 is TGTGCCAGCTCACCATCCTCGACAGAGAACACTGAAGCTTTCTTT.

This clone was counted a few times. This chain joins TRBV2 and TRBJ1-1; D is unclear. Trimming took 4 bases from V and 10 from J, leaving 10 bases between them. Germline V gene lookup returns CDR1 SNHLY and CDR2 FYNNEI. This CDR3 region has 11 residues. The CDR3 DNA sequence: TGTGCCAGCAGTGGAGCGGGGAGAGCTTTCTTT. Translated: CASSGAGRAFF.

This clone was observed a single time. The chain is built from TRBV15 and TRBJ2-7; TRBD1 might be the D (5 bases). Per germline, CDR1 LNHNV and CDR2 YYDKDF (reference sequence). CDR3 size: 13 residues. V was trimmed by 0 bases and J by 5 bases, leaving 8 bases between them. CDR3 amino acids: CATSRDGAHEQYF. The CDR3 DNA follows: TGTGCCACCAGCAGAGATGGGGCCCACGAGCAGTACTTC.

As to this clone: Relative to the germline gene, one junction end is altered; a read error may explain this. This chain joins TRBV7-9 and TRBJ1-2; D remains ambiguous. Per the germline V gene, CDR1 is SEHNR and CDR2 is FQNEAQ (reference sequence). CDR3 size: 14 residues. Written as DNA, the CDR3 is TGTGCCAGCAGTTTAGACATCACTGGGTATGGCTACACCTTC. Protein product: CASSLDITGYGYTF.

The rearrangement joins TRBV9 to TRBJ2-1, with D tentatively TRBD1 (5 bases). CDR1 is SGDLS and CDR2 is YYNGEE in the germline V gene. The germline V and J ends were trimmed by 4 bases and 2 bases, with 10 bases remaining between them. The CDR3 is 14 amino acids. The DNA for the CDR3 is TGTGCCAGCAGCCAGACAGCTACCTACAATGAGCAGTTCTTC. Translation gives CASSQTATYNEQFF.

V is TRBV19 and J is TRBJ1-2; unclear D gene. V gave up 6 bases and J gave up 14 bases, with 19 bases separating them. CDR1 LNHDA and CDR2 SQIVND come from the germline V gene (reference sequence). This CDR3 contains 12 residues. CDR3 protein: CASSRGYDPITF. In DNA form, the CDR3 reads TGTGCCAGTAGCAGAGGGTACGATCCTATAACCTTC.

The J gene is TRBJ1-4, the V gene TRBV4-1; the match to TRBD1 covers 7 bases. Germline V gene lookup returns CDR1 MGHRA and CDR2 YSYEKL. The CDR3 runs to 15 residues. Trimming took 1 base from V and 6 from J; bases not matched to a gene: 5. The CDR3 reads CASSQADRVDEKLFF. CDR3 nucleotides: TGCGCCAGCAGCCAAGCCGACAGGGTTGATGAAAAACTGTTTTTT.

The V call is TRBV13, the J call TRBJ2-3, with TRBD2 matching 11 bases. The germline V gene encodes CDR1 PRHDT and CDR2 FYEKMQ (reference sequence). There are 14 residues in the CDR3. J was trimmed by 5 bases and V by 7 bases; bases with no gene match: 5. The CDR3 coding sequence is TGTGCCAGCAACCTAGCGGGGGGAGGAGATACGCAGTATTTT. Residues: CASNLAGGGDTQYF. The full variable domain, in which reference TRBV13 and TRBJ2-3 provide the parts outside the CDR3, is AAGVIQSPRHLIKEKRETATLKCYPIPRHDTVYWYQQGPGQDPQFLISFYEKMQSDKGSIPDRFSAQQFSDYHSELNMSSLELGDSALYFCASNLAGGGDTQYFGPGTRLTVL.

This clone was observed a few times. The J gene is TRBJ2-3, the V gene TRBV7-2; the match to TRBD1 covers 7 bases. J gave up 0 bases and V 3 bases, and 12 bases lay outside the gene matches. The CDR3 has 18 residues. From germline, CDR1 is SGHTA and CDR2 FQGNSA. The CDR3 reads CASSLDRSVAPSTDTQYF. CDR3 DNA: TGTGCCAGCAGCTTGGACAGGTCCGTTGCCCCGAGCACAGATACGCAGTATTTT.

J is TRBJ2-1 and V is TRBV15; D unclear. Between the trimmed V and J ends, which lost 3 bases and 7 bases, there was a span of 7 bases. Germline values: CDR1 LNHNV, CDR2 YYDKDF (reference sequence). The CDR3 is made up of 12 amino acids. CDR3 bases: TGTGCCACCAGCAGGGCCGTGAATGAGCAGTTCTTC. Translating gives CATSRAVNEQFF.

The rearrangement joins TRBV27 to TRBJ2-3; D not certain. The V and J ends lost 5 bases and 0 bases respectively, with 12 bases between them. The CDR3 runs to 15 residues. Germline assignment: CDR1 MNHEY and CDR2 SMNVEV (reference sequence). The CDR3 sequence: CASSRRIGSTDTQYF. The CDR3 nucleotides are TGTGCCAGCAGTCGCCGGATCGGGAGCACAGATACGCAGTATTTT.

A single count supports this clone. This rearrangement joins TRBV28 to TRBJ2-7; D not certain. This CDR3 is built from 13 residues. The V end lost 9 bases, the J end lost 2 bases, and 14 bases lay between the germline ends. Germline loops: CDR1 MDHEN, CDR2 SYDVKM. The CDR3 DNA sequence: TGTGCCAGTACGGCAGGCAATCCCTACGAGCAGTACTTC. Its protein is CASTAGNPYEQYF.

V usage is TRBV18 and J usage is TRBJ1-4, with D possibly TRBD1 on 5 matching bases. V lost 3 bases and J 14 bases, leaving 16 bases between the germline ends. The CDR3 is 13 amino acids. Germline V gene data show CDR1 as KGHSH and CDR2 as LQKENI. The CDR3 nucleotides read TGTGCCAGCTCACCTCTTCCGTCGGGACCCCTGTTTTTT. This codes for CASSPLPSGPLFF.

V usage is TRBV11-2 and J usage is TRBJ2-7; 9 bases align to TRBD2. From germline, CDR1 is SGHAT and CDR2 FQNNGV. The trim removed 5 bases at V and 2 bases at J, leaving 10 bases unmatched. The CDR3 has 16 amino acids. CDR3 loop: CASSGLLAGGTYEQYF. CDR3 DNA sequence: TGTGCCAGCAGCGGCTTACTAGCGGGTGGGACCTACGAGCAGTACTTC.

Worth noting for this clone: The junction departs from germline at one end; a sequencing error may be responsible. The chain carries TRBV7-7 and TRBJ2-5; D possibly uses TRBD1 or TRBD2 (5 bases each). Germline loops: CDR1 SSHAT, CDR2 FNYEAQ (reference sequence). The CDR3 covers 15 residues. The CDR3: CASSLRWGIQETQYF. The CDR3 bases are TGTGCTAGCAGCTTACGGTGGGGGATCCAAGAGACCCAGTACTTC.

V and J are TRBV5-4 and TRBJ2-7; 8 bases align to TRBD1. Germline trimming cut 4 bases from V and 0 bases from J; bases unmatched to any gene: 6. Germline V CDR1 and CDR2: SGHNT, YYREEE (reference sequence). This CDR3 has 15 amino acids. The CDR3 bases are TGTGCCAGCAGCCTCAGACAGGGGAGCTCCTACGAGCAGTACTTC. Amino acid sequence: CASSLRQGSSYEQYF.